This record covers a single T cell receptor beta chain. It has no known antigen specificity. Base qualities are missing; no much larger clone stands one base away. This sample was taken from a study of CD4+ T cells in melanoma (dated by TCRdb to between 2021 and 2023). In terms of the full investigation: The study examined neoantigen-specific CD4+ T cells in human melanoma. General conclusions and limits of the study: Diverse differentiation states were reported to be shown by neoantigen-specific CD4+ T cells in melanoma. Neoantigen-specific CD4+ T cells were reported to be correlated with the function of CD8+ T cells, macrophages and B cells.

The CDR3 spans 16 residues, from the cysteine through the phenylalanine. Only the CDR3 DNA stays, 48 bases, in frame from base 1. Taken from the germline V gene, the CDR1 and CDR2 loops are SGHDT and YYEEEE. At the junction V is shortened by 3 bases and J by 0 bases, with 10 bases in between. The library relied on the immunoSEQ multiplex PCR assay. The table comes from immuneACCESS by way of TCRdb, which keeps in-frame sequences with V and J called. Part of the clones is missing from these tables; in studies checked, under half for an unresolved V gene and the rest for unknown reasons. In this sample the table shows 20,000 to 25,000 clones, roughly 82% of which occur a single time. The ten largest clones add up to around 3.6% of the sample. The donors were melanoma patients.

The clonotype comes from a human donor with melanoma. The chain is made from TRBV5-6 and TRBJ1-6; the D gene lacks a confident call. The specimen sequenced was cells from a culture (not recorded whether cultured in vitro). The CDR3 region reads CASSSPILSYNSPLHF. The bases read TGTGCCAGCAGCTCACCGATTCTCTCCTATAATTCACCCCTCCACTTT. Reference TRBV5-6 and TRBJ1-6 proteins supply the regions before and after the CDR3; the full variable domain is: DAGVTQSPTHLIKTRGQQVTLRCSPKSGHDTVSWYQQALGQGPQFIFQYYEEEERQRGNFPDRFSGHQFPNYSSELNVNALLLGDSALYLCASSSPILSYNSPLHFGNGTRLTVT.